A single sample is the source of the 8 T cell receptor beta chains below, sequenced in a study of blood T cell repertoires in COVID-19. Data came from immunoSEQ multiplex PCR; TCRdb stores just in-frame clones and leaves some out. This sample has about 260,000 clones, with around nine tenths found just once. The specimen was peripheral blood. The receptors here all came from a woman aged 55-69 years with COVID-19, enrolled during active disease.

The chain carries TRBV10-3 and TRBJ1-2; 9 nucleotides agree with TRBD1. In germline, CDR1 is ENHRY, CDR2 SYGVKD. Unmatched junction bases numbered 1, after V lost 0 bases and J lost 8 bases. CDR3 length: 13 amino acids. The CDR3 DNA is TGTGCCATCAGTGAGTCGGGACAGGGCGGCTACACCTTC. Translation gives CAISESGQGGYTF.

The CDR3 nucleotides are TGTGCCAGTAGTACAAGCGGATTGAACACCGGGGAGCTGTTTTTT. Translated, it gives CASSTSGLNTGELFF. The genes are TRBV19 and TRBJ2-2; D perhaps matches TRBD2 (5 bases). The germline V gene has CDR1 LNHDA and CDR2 SQIVND (reference sequence). This CDR3 region has 15 residues. Trimming took 4 bases from V and 1 from J, leaving 10 bases between them.

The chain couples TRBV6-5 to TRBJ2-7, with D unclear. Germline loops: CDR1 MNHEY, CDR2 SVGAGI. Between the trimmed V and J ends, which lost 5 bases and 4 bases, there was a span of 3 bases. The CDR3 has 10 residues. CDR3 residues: CASSRYEQYF. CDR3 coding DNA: TGTGCCAGCAGTCGGTACGAGCAGTACTTC.

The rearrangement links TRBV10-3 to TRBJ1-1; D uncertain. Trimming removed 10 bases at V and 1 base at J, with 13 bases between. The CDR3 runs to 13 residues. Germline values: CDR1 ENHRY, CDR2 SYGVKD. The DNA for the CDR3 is TGTGCCACCATAACGACTGAGAACACTGAAGCTTTCTTT. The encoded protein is CATITTENTEAFF.

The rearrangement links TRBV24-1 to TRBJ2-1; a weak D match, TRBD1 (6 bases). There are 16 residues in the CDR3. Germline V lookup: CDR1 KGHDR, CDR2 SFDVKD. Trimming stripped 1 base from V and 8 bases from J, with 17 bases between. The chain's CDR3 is CATSDLRGRGKDEQFF. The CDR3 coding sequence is TGTGCCACCAGTGATTTACGGGGCAGGGGAAAGGATGAGCAGTTCTTC.

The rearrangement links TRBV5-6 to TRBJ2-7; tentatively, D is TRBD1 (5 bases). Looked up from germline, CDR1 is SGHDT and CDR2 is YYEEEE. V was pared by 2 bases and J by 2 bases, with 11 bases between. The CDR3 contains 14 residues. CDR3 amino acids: CASSLLQGAYEQYF. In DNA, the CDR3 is TGTGCCAGCAGCTTACTGCAGGGCGCCTACGAGCAGTACTTC.

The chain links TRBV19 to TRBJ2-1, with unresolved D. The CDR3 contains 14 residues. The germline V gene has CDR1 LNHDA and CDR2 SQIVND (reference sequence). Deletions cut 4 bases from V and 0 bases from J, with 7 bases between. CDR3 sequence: CASSKLFSYNEQFF. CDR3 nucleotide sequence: TGTGCCAGTAGTAAGCTCTTCTCCTACAATGAGCAGTTCTTC.

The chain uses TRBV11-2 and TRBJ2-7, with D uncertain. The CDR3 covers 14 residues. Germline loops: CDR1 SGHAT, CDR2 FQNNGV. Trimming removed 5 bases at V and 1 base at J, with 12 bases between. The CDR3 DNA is TGTGCCAGCAGCCGCGCGACTCCATCCTACGAGCAGTACTTC. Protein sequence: CASSRATPSYEQYF.